This T cell receptor beta chain is drawn from a study of vaccination and CD4 T cells after COVID-19. Whole-study results and caveats: Vaccine-specific clones in convalescent patients were spike mono-reactive in 304 of 307 cases.

A single record per CDR3 protein comes from TCRdb applying MiXCR to the PCR reads. The table shows about 20,000 distinct CDR3 sequences, with under 60% occurring only once. The J segment lost 9 bases and the V segment lost 5 bases, leaving 7 bases of the junction unmatched. Germline values: CDR1 SEHNR, CDR2 FQNEAQ (reference sequence). CDR3 size: 15 residues. A word on this clonotype: Its antigen is as yet unknown.

Material: CD4+ T cells from blood, obtained before SARS-CoV-2 vaccination. The V call is TRBV7-9, the J call TRBJ2-1, with 13 nucleotides matching TRBD2. The receptor was isolated from a human donor who had recovered from COVID-19. Written as DNA, the CDR3 is TGTGCCAGCAGCCCAACTAGCGGGAGGGGTGGTGAGCAGTTCTTC. Its translation: CASSPTSGRGGEQFF.